The clone carrying this T cell receptor (beta chain) has only a few counts. Its antigen is as yet unknown. The data derive from a study of T-cell memory formation after mild COVID-19. Study-wide results and caveats: The study found balanced CD4/CD8 in clones contracting day 15 to 85 and a CD4+ lean in later expanders. The SARS-CoV-2 specificity of second-wave clones reaching peak at day 37 remained unverified.

CDR3 length: 14 amino acids. CDR1 and CDR2 from the germline V gene are SGHRS and YFSETQ. V lost 4 bases, J lost 9 bases, and 14 bases lay in between. Constant-segment-primed 5'RACE gave TCR alpha and TCR beta cDNA libraries with sample barcodes and UMIs. MiXCR was run by TCRdb on the 5' RACE reads, yielding one entry per CDR3 protein. The profile shows under 250,000 distinct CDR3 sequences, around 10% of them singletons. This chain connects TRBV5-1 to TRBJ1-6, with TRBD1 as a possible D gene (5 bases). Sample: PBMCs or a T cell subset sorted from them (not recorded which). This TCR derives from a man in his late teens or twenties who had mild COVID-19 (a few samples of this study predate the infection). Cell type and time point are not known. This CDR3 is CASSLGAVASPLHF. For the CDR3, the DNA is TGCGCCAGCAGCCTCGGGGCAGTAGCTTCACCCCTCCACTTT. Full variable domain (missing parts from reference TRBV5-1 and TRBJ1-6): KAGVTQTPRYLIKTRGQQVTLSCSPISGHRSVSWYQQTPGQGLQFLFEYFSETQRNKGNFPGRFSGRQFSNSRSEMNVSTLELGDSALYLCASSLGAVASPLHFGNGTRLTVT.